The T cell receptor (beta chain) described here comes from a study of T cell responses to AZD1222 COVID-19 vaccine. Regarding the study as a whole: Vaccination with two AZD1222 doses was followed by a rise in Spike-specific TCR breadth and depth. Vaccine-associated CD4 TCRs spanned spike, dominant at 160-218 and 743-854.

For this clone: Its specificity is not known.

Germline CDR1 ENHRY, CDR2 SYGVKD. V lost 3 bases and J lost 0, with 9 bases in between. The CDR3 sequence is 14 residues long. Generated by immunoSEQ multiplex PCR, the TCRdb table keeps only in-frame clones and is missing some. The repertoire has some 150,000 clones, under 95% of them found once; the top ten carry 3.3%. The source of this sequence is an adult who received the AZD1222 COVID-19 vaccine. The chain links TRBV10-3 to TRBJ2-7; D remains unclear. The sequences come from peripheral blood, collected 28 days after the second AZD1222 dose. DNA for the CDR3: TGTGCCATCAGTGATGTGCCAGCCTCCTACGAGCAGTACTTC. It encodes CAISDVPASYEQYF.